This TCR beta chain is drawn from a study of T cells in Graves' hyperthyroidism and ophthalmopathy. For the study at large: The initial diagnosis was the point when peripheral blood was collected, ahead of any treatment.

Deletions cut 4 bases from V and 5 bases from J, with 11 bases between. This CDR3 has 13 residues. Germline V gene sequence: CDR1 ENHRY, CDR2 SYGVKD. RNA transcripts served as the template for amplifying TCR beta CDR3 regions. The primer set for the first-round RT-PCR of the TCR CDR3 was HTBI. TCRdb reanalysed the multiplex PCR reads using MiXCR and keeps one entry per CDR3 protein. This table has hundreds of thousands of distinct CDR3 sequences, approximately 25% appearing once. Ophthalmopathy patients all had a Clinical Activity Score of at least 3, a NOSPECS grade of at least 4 and disease under 3 months old. Diagnostic decisions used clinical symptoms, serum thyroxine and TRAb, thyroid ultrasound and orbital computed tomography.

Sequenced: blood. The V and J genes are TRBV10-3 and TRBJ2-5; D may be TRBD1 or TRBD2 (6 bases each). The TCR originated in a middle-aged woman with Graves' ophthalmopathy. Written as DNA, the CDR3 is TGTGCCATCAGTGGGGGGGCCTATGAGACCCAGTACTTC. This gives the protein CAISGGAYETQYF.